This T cell receptor beta chain was identified in a study of blood T cell repertoires in COVID-19. Study as a whole: The analysed material was cDNA or gDNA that came from T cells, B-cell-depleted T cells, or PBMCs.

Data came from immunoSEQ multiplex PCR; TCRdb stores just in-frame clones and leaves some out. Among approximately 320,000 clones listed, under 90% were seen once. The CDR3 has 18 amino acids. Germline loops: CDR1 SEHNR, CDR2 FQNEAQ (reference sequence). J was trimmed by 0 bases and V by 6 bases; bases with no gene match: 8. This TCR was recovered from a woman aged 25-40 years with COVID-19, enrolled during active disease. The V call is TRBV7-9, the J call TRBJ2-6; 10 nucleotides line up with TRBD1. Sequencing was done on a sample of peripheral blood. The CDR3 loop is CASRPPGTGASGANVLTF. The DNA for the CDR3 is TGTGCCAGCAGACCCCCCGGGACAGGGGCCTCTGGGGCCAACGTCCTGACTTTC.